What follows are 15 T cell receptor beta chains derived from one specimen sequenced in a study of CD8+ T cells in alopecia areata. Isolated RNA was reverse transcribed into cDNA used as the sequencing template. Sequenced by immunoSEQ multiplex PCR; TCRdb stores in-frame clones only, minus some. The table lists over 200,000 clones, approximately 52% of them singletons. The starting material was CD4+ T cells sorted from blood, obtained at week 0. Receptor source: a human donor with alopecia areata.

The rearrangement uses TRBV7-6 and TRBJ2-5; 10 bases match TRBD1. This CDR3 has 18 residues. From germline, CDR1 is SGHVS and CDR2 FNYEAQ. V trimming: 5 bases; J trimming: 4 bases; junction bases outside the gene matches: 16. CDR3 sequence (DNA): TGTGCCAGCAGCCTTTTAAATCCGGGACAGGGGAGGAGAGAGACCCAGTACTTC. This translates into CASSLLNPGQGRRETQYF.

The chain is built from TRBV27 and TRBJ2-7; no firm D call. CDR1 is MNHEY, CDR2 SMNVEV, per germline (reference sequence). The CDR3 runs 14 residues. V gave up 7 bases and J gave up 5 bases, with 18 bases separating them. CDR3 nucleotides: TGTGCCAGCACTCCCCAAGGACGATCTCACGAGCAGTACTTC. Amino acids: CASTPQGRSHEQYF.

This clone was detected once. The chain carries TRBV9 and TRBJ2-7; 8 bases fit TRBD2. With V trimmed by 1 base and J by 3 bases, 6 bases remained unmatched. Germline V lookup: CDR1 SGDLS, CDR2 YYNGEE. The CDR3 has 15 amino acids. As DNA, the CDR3 is TGTGCCAGCAGCGTATCAAGCGGGGGAGGCTACGAGCAGTACTTC. Encoded protein: CASSVSSGGGYEQYF.

The V call is TRBV5-6, the J call TRBJ2-6; TRBD2 matches 7 bases. This CDR3 is built from 19 residues. J was trimmed by 0 bases and V by 4 bases; bases with no gene match: 13. The germline V gene has CDR1 SGHDT and CDR2 YYEEEE. The CDR3 reads CASSGEGPFSPSGANVLTF. CDR3 nucleotides: TGTGCCAGCAGCGGGGAGGGCCCATTTTCCCCCTCTGGGGCCAACGTCCTGACTTTC.

J is TRBJ1-1 and V is TRBV6-6, with D unclear. Trimming pared 0 bases from V and 6 bases from J, leaving 5 bases between. The CDR3 loop spans 12 amino acids. Looked up from germline, CDR1 is MNHNY and CDR2 is SVGAGI (reference sequence). The CDR3 DNA follows: TGTGCCAGCAGTTACTCGAAGGCTGAAGCTTTCTTT. Translated, it gives CASSYSKAEAFF.

V usage is TRBV6-5 and J usage is TRBJ1-1, with D unclear. Trimming cost V 7 bases and J 3 bases, with 6 bases left between them. Germline CDR1 MNHEY, CDR2 SVGAGI. This CDR3 is built from 11 residues. CDR3 sequence: CASKLDTEAFF. The CDR3, as DNA: TGTGCCAGCAAATTAGACACTGAAGCTTTCTTT.

The chain couples TRBV27 to TRBJ2-7, with 7 bases lining up with TRBD2. Looked up from germline, CDR1 is MNHEY and CDR2 is SMNVEV (reference sequence). This CDR3 has 15 amino acids. The J segment lost 2 bases and the V segment lost 6 bases, leaving 10 bases of the junction unmatched. The chain's CDR3 is CASRTSSGLTYEQYF. The CDR3 nucleotides read TGTGCCAGCAGGACCTCTAGCGGACTGACCTACGAGCAGTACTTC.

The chain employs TRBV6-5 and TRBJ1-2, with 9 bases matching TRBD1. V dropped 4 bases and J dropped 8; count of bases not matched to a gene: 5. The CDR3 length is 13 residues. Germline V CDR1 and CDR2: MNHEY, SVGAGI. CDR3 coding DNA: TGTGCCAGCAGTTCGGACAGGGGCCGAGGCTACACCTTC. Translation: CASSSDRGRGYTF.

J is TRBJ2-5 and V is TRBV5-1; possibly TRBD1 or TRBD2 for D (5 bases each). Germline CDR1 reads SGHRS; CDR2 reads YFSETQ. Trimming pared 6 bases from V and 5 bases from J, leaving 17 bases between. The CDR3 covers 14 residues. The CDR3 loop is CASTEFAGTETQYF. CDR3 nucleotide sequence: TGCGCCAGCACAGAATTTGCAGGGACCGAGACCCAGTACTTC.

The CDR3 sequence is CASSVVYGMGETQYF. CDR3 coding DNA: TGTGCCAGCAGCGTAGTGTACGGGATGGGGGAGACCCAGTACTTC. The rearrangement uses TRBV9 and TRBJ2-5; TRBD2 might be the D (5 bases). The ends were cut back, 0 bases at V and 5 bases at J, with 14 bases in the middle. The CDR3 sequence is 15 residues long. Germline V gives CDR1 SGDLS, CDR2 YYNGEE. Full variable domain (missing parts from reference TRBV9 and TRBJ2-5): DSGVTQTPKHLITATGQRVTLRCSPRSGDLSVYWYQQSLDQGLQFLIQYYNGEERAKGNILERFSAQQFPDLHSELNLSSLELGDSALYFCASSVVYGMGETQYFGPGTRLLVL.

The table lists this clone with a few counts. The J gene is TRBJ2-7, the V gene TRBV5-1; possibly TRBD1 for D (5 bases). The CDR3 has 14 residues. V dropped 0 bases and J dropped 6 bases, with 13 bases sitting between them. Per the germline V gene, CDR1 is SGHRS and CDR2 is YFSETQ. CDR3: CASSLAPQGGEQYF. The CDR3 DNA sequence: TGCGCCAGCAGCTTGGCCCCCCAGGGCGGCGAGCAGTACTTC. Combining the CDR3 with reference TRBV5-1 and TRBJ2-7 gives the whole variable domain KAGVTQTPRYLIKTRGQQVTLSCSPISGHRSVSWYQQTPGQGLQFLFEYFSETQRNKGNFPGRFSGRQFSNSRSEMNVSTLELGDSALYLCASSLAPQGGEQYFGPGTRLTVT.

This chain connects TRBV7-9 to TRBJ1-1, with 10 positions matching TRBD1. The CDR3 has 15 amino acids. V was clipped by 2 bases and J by 5 bases; unmatched bases: 5. CDR1 SEHNR and CDR2 FQNEAQ come from the germline V gene (reference sequence). The CDR3, as DNA: TGTGCCAGCAGCTTATTAGGACAGGGGGATACTGAAGCTTTCTTT. It encodes CASSLLGQGDTEAFF.

The J gene is TRBJ2-3, the V gene TRBV9, with D perhaps TRBD2 (5 bases). The CDR3 runs to 12 residues. Trimming pared 3 bases from V and 5 bases from J, leaving 7 bases between. Germline CDR1 SGDLS, CDR2 YYNGEE. Here the CDR3 reads CASSAREDTQYF. The CDR3 coding sequence is TGTGCCAGCAGCGCGAGGGAAGATACGCAGTATTTT.

The chain links TRBV6-5 to TRBJ2-7, with TRBD1 matching over 11 bases. V dropped 5 bases and J dropped 2; count of bases not matched to a gene: 5. Germline V gene data show CDR1 as MNHEY and CDR2 as SVGAGI. This CDR3 is 15 amino acids long. The CDR3 DNA follows: TGTGCCAGCAGTCCCAGGACAGGGGGCCCCTACGAGCAGTACTTC. Translated: CASSPRTGGPYEQYF.

This clone was detected a few times. The J gene is TRBJ2-5, the V gene TRBV10-2; TRBD1 matches 9 bases. This CDR3 has 13 amino acids. Looked up from germline, CDR1 is WSHSY and CDR2 is SAAADI. The V and J ends lost 4 bases and 3 bases, in that order; junction bases with no gene match: 0. CDR3 coding DNA: TGCGCCAGCAGTGGGGACAGGGAAGAGACCCAGTACTTC. This encodes CASSGDREETQYF.